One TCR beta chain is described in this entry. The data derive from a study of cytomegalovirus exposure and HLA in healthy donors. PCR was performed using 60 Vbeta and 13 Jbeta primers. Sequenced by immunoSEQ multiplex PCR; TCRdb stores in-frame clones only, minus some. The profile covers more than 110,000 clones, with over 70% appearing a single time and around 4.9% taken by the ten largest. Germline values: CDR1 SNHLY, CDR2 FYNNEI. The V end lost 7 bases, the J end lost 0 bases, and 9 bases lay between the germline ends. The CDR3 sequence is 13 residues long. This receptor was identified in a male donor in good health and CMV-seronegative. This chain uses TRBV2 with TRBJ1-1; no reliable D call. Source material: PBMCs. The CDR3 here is CASNGGMNTEAFF. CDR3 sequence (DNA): TGTGCCAGCAACGGCGGAATGAACACTGAAGCTTTCTTT.